This entry is about one TCR beta chain. There is no known antigen for this receptor. No clone much larger than this one lies a single base away; base qualities are absent. At the DNA level, this CDR3 is encoded by other sequences in the same sample as well. The entry originates in a study of shared clonotypes between healthy human individuals (TCRdb year 2020). For context, the study as a whole: The cohort comprised a couple of women and a few men aged 18 to 49 years. For each donor, three plates each were used for CD4 naive and CD4 memory, two plates were used for CD8 naive, and one plate was used for CD8 memory. To estimate repertoire size and how much clonotype sharing occurs between individuals, the study deeply sequenced the blood TCR repertoires of several healthy adults. Different laboratories and diverse techniques were used to prepare libraries and sequence TCR repertoires, to increase sequencing depth and limit assay-specific biases. Each donor's leukapheresis produced roughly between about 0.85 and 10 billion PBMCs. On the study overall, not on this receptor specifically: Because the study included a small number of donors, the genetic and exposure-history diversity represented was limited. Estimated clonotype richness was generally larger for naive than for memory subsets. Even with the large sequencing depth, rarefaction of the sorted-subset datasets indicated that sequencing was incomplete. Pairwise subsampling led to the expectation that sequencing depth would affect the degree of clonotype sharing among donors. Across four donors, roughly 5.1% of naive CD4, over 3% of naive CD8, roughly 2.2% of memory CD4, and 0.4% of memory CD8 clonotypes were shared. Compared with non-shared clonotypes, clonotypes shared by all four sorted-subset donors had higher generation probabilities. Sampling was restricted to blood, and TCR repertoires in tissue are likely to differ from TCR repertoires in blood.

Using the deep immunoSEQ assay, multiplex PCR amplified TCR CDR3 regions from genomic DNA. Extracted genomic DNA from each cell subset was spread evenly across all wells of several immunoSEQ 96-well plates, with each plate serving as a replicate. For sorted subsets, approximately 190 ng genomic DNA, equal to tens of thousands of T cell genomes, was loaded into each replicate PCR. Purified libraries were measured with a Qubit 3.0 fluorometer, size-checked on a Bioanalyzer 2100, and measured again with the KAPA Library Quantification kit. Each immunoSEQ 96-well plate was sequenced on its own single-read 150-cycle Illumina NextSeq 550 flow cell. The authors processed their data as follows. The immunoSEQ output contained only junctional sequences without quality scores, so filtering could not match that applied to full-length reads. To assign V/J genes and CDR3, sequences were annotated against IMGT germline references using PyIR, a Python wrapper for IgBLAST v1.9. Reads were removed for weak V/J assignments (E-value above 1e-6), missing CDR3, stop codons, out-of-frame junctions, or ambiguous translated residues. A V3J clonotype was defined by an identical inferred V gene, J gene, and CDR3 amino acid sequence. Percentage overlap between repertoires was computed as shared unique clonotypes divided by the size of the smaller repertoire. RTK rarefaction, the Chao1 estimator, and Recon v2.1 estimates of unobserved clonotypes were used to assess repertoire richness. For all TCRbeta clonotypes obtained by the gDNA method from four donors, generation probabilities were computed with OLGA. The immuneACCESS repertoire file appears here via TCRdb, limited to in-frame rearrangements. These files lack a portion of the clones; in checked studies, under half of the deficit traces to unresolved V genes, and the cause of the others is not known. That table is the source of V, J and clone size, and D and trimming were worked out from the DNA. The sample table holds about 2.2 million clones, of which about 93% were seen once. The ten largest account for more than 1.5% of the sample.

CD8 naive samples consisted of CD45RO-negative cells that were positively selected for CCR7, yielding a CD45RA+CCR7+ population without TemRA cells. The donors were healthy, HIV-negative adults with no recently reported acute infections or vaccinations. Every donor was a Caucasian adult living in Nashville, Tennessee, USA. After blood collection by leukapheresis, PBMCs were isolated using Ficoll-Histopaque density gradient centrifugation and then cryopreserved in the vapor phase of liquid nitrogen. Analytical flow cytometry was used to check the purity and quantity of each magnetically sorted T cell population. Each sorted fraction had its genomic DNA isolated and then quantified by UV absorbance on a Nanodrop 2000c. Measured from the cysteine to the phenylalanine, the CDR3 is 13 residues long. Only the CDR3 DNA is retained, 39 bases long and in frame from the first base. CDR1 and CDR2, per the germline V gene, are SGDLS and YYNGEE. V sheds 0 bases and J sheds 4 bases, leaving 8 bases between their ends.

The source is a man aged 18 to 35 in good health. Some clones in this sample may be carry-over from other donors' samples. The chain is encoded by TRBV9 joined to TRBJ2-7; no D gene can be assigned with confidence. Sequencing was carried out using naive CD8+ T cells from PBMCs. Sample cell subset or site, as interpreted from the label and publication: CD45RA+CCR7+. The sequenced DNA: TGTGCCAGCAGCGTAGTTTCCGGATACGAGCAGTACTTC. This codes for CASSVVSGYEQYF.